Below, one T cell receptor (beta chain) is given with its context. The sample originates from a study of T cells in Graves' hyperthyroidism and ophthalmopathy. TCR beta CDR3 regions were amplified from RNA transcripts. First-round RT-PCR with HTBI primers amplified the TCR CDR3 region. MiXCR, applied by TCRdb to the multiplex PCR reads, yields one record per CDR3 protein. The data hold some 720,000 distinct CDR3 sequences, with 16% observed a single time. Hyperthyroidism in the patients, aged 18 to 65, was newly diagnosed and under 2 months in duration. More than 9.5 ml fresh peripheral blood yielded the PBMCs. Germline V lookup: CDR1 SGHTA, CDR2 FQGNSA. The CDR3 is 15 amino acids. Losses at the gene ends were 3 bases for V and 5 bases for J; bases not matched to a gene: 6.

J is TRBJ2-3 and V is TRBV7-2; TRBD2 matches at 9 bases. This sequence was found in a man aged 18 to 29 with Graves' hyperthyroidism. The sequenced sample was blood. The CDR3 DNA reads TGTGCCAGCAGCTTCACAGCGGGAGGTGAAGATACGCAGTATTTT. Protein product: CASSFTAGGEDTQYF. The full variable domain, with the rest looked up from reference TRBV7-2 and TRBJ2-3, is GAGVSQSPSNKVTEKGKDVELRCDPISGHTALYWYRQSLGQGLEFLIYFQGNSAPDKSGLPSDRFSAERTGGSVSTLTIQRTQQEDSAVYLCASSFTAGGEDTQYFGPGTRLTVL.